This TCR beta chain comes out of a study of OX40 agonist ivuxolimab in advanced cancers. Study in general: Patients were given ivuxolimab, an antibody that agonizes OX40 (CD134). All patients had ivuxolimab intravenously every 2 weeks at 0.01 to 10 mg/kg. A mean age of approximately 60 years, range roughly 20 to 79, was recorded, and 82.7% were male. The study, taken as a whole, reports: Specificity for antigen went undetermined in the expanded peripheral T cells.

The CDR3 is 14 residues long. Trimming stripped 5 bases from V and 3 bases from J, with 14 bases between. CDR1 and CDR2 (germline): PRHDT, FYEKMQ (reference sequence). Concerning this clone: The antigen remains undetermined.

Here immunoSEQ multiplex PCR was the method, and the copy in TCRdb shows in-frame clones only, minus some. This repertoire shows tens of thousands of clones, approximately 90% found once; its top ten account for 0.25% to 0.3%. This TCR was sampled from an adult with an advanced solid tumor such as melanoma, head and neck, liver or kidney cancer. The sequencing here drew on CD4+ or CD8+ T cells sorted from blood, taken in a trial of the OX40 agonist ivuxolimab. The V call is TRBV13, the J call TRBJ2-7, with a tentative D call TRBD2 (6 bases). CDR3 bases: TGTGCCAGCAGCGTCCGACTAGACAACTACGAGCAGTACTTC. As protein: CASSVRLDNYEQYF.